This T cell receptor (beta chain) was captured in a study of response to subunit inactivated influenza vaccine. The study's findings and limits: After each seasonal influenza vaccination, few new T cells are recruited, the authors suggested.

One entry per CDR3 protein, called by TCRdb with MiXCR from the RT-PCR reads. The table has hundreds of thousands of distinct CDR3 sequences, over 10% seen once; the top ten hold 13%. Germline V gene data show CDR1 as LGHNA and CDR2 as YNFKEQ. The CDR3 covers 16 residues. V lost 1 base to trimming and J lost 2 bases; unmatched junction nucleotides: 4. Turning to this clonotype: Antigen: not known.

The chain uses TRBV4-2 and TRBJ2-3; 9 nucleotides match TRBD2. The sample was PBMCs from blood, taken 45 days after vaccination. The TCR comes from a man between 45 and 60 years old who received an inactivated influenza vaccine. CDR3 sequence reads: CASSQGLAANTDTQYF. The CDR3 DNA follows: TGTGCCAGCAGCCAAGGACTAGCGGCGAACACAGATACGCAGTATTTT.